This T cell receptor beta chain was identified in a study of cytotoxic CD8 clonotypes in ibrutinib-treated CLL. This clone was counted at least ten times. The identical CDR3 is also encoded by other nucleotide sequences in the sample. J gave up 1 base and V 6 bases, and 1 base lay outside the gene matches. From germline, CDR1 is MNHEY and CDR2 SVGAGI. The CDR3 has 14 amino acids. The table came from immunoSEQ multiplex PCR; TCRdb's copy has only in-frame clones and leaves some out. The sample records around 91,000 clones, roughly 86% being singletons. The sequencing used PBMCs, collected before ibrutinib treatment. This clonotype was obtained from a human donor with chronic lymphocytic leukemia. J is TRBJ1-5 and V is TRBV6-5; 9 nucleotides align to TRBD1. Written as DNA, the CDR3 is TGTGCCAGCAGAGACAGGGGGAGCAATCAGCCCCAGCATTTT. This translates into CASRDRGSNQPQHF.